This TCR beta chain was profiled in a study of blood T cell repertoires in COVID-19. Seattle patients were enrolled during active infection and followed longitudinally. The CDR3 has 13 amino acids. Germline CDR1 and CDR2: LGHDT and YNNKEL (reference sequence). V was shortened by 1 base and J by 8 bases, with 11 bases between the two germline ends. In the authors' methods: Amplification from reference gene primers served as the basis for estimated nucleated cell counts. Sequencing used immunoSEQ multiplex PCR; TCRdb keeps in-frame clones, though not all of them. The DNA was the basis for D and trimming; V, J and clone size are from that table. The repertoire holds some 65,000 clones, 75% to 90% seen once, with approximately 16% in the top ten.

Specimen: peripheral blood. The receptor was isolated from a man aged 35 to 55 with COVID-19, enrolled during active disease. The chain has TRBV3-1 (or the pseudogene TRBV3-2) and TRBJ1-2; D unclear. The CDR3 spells CASSQVTGEGYTF. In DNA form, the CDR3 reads TGTGCCAGCAGCCAAGTCACCGGGGAGGGCTACACCTTC.